These 15 T cell receptor beta chains originate from one sample sequenced in a study of control samples from healthy donors and cancer patients. The method was immunoSEQ multiplex PCR; TCRdb's version includes in-frame clones alone and lacks a portion of them. Of about 75,000 clones detected, 94% appear once; the ten largest clones hold over 5%. Sequenced material: blood. Receptor source: a woman aged 40 to 50 in good health.

The V call is TRBV19, the J call TRBJ1-1; perhaps TRBD1 as D (5 bases). The CDR3 loop spans 12 amino acids. The germline V and J ends were trimmed by 4 bases and 8 bases, with 11 bases remaining between them. The V gene's germline CDR1 is LNHDA and CDR2 SQIVND (reference sequence). The CDR3 DNA reads as TGTGCCAGTAGTAGAGACAGAGCAGAAGCTTTCTTT. It encodes CASSRDRAEAFF.

V is TRBV21-1 and J is TRBJ1-4; the table gives TRBD1 as D, unverified against the DNA. TRBV21-1 is deemed a pseudogene. The CDR3 has 13 amino acids. The CDR3: CARQFTTNEKLFF. CDR3 nucleotide sequence: TGTGCCAGACAGTTCACAACTAATGAAAAACTGTTTTTT.

The V and J genes are TRBV7-9 and TRBJ2-7, with D possibly TRBD2 on 5 matching bases. Trimming cost V 2 bases and J 4 bases, with 6 bases left between them. The CDR3 loop spans 12 amino acids. The germline V gene encodes CDR1 SEHNR and CDR2 FQNEAQ (reference sequence). Here the CDR3 reads CASSLTGYEQYF. The CDR3 coding sequence is TGTGCCAGCAGCTTAACGGGATACGAGCAGTACTTC.

Only a few counts were recorded for this clone. The V gene is TRBV5-1, the J gene TRBJ2-2; perhaps TRBD1 as D (6 bases). Trimming removed 0 bases from V and 2 bases from J, with 11 bases in between. CDR1 SGHRS and CDR2 YFSETQ come from the germline V gene. The CDR3 runs to 16 residues. The chain's CDR3 is CASSLVWGHNTGELFF. The CDR3 DNA follows: TGCGCCAGCAGCTTGGTGTGGGGACATAACACCGGGGAGCTGTTTTTT.

The rearrangement joins TRBV3-1 (or the pseudogene TRBV3-2) to TRBJ1-1; tentatively, D is TRBD1 (5 bases). V gave up 5 bases and J gave up 0 bases, with 16 bases separating them. Germline V lookup: CDR1 LGHDT, CDR2 YNNKEL (reference sequence). The CDR3 is 16 residues long. CDR3 region: CASSTQGLRMNTEAFF. The DNA for the CDR3 is TGTGCCAGCAGCACGCAGGGCCTGAGGATGAACACTGAAGCTTTCTTT.

In the case of this clone: Its ends do not fully match the called genes, so a read error is possible. V gene TRBV6-2 or TRBV6-3 combines with J gene TRBJ1-2; D may be TRBD1 (5 bases). The CDR3 covers 13 residues. The germline V gene has CDR1 MNHEY and CDR2 SVGEGT. The CDR3 DNA sequence: TGTGCCAGCAGTTACCAAGGTCAAACGGGGGACTTCTTC. Translated: CASSYQGQTGDFF.

The chain links TRBV27 to TRBJ1-5, with a weak D call TRBD1 (5 bases). Deletions cut 6 bases from V and 0 bases from J, with 15 bases between. The CDR3 sequence is 16 residues long. The germline gives CDR1 MNHEY, CDR2 SMNVEV (reference sequence). CDR3 DNA sequence: TGTGCCAGCAGAGACAGAAGCCCTTATAGCAATCAGCCCCAGCATTTT. The encoded protein is CASRDRSPYSNQPQHF.

The chain employs TRBV27 and TRBJ2-2; weak D call: TRBD1 (5 bases). Trimming pared 7 bases from V and 0 bases from J, leaving 9 bases between. From germline, CDR1 is MNHEY and CDR2 SMNVEV (reference sequence). The CDR3 totals 14 residues. CDR3 nucleotide sequence: TGTGCCAGCAAAGCCAGGGCGAACACCGGGGAGCTGTTTTTT. It yields the protein CASKARANTGELFF.

The rearrangement links TRBV15 to TRBJ2-7; 12 nucleotides agree with TRBD1. V lost 5 bases to trimming and J lost 5 bases; unmatched junction nucleotides: 7. The germline V gene has CDR1 LNHNV and CDR2 YYDKDF (reference sequence). The CDR3 has 15 residues. The CDR3 region is CATSRTGTGGHEQYF. The CDR3 DNA reads as TGTGCCACCAGCCGGACCGGGACAGGGGGCCACGAGCAGTACTTC.

The rearrangement links TRBV7-2 to TRBJ2-1, with D perhaps matching TRBD1 (6 bases). The V end lost 1 base, the J end lost 10 bases, and 14 bases lay between the germline ends. The CDR3 sequence is 14 residues long. Germline assignment: CDR1 SGHTA and CDR2 FQGNSA. CDR3 loop: CASSLVGGPREQFF. The DNA for the CDR3 is TGTGCCAGCAGCTTAGTAGGGGGACCAAGGGAGCAGTTCTTC.

DNA of the CDR3: TGTGCCAGCAGCTTGAGTCGAATGGAGCGGGATGGAGAGACCCAGTACTTC. The encoded protein is CASSLSRMERDGETQYF. The chain carries TRBV5-5 and TRBJ2-5; 7 nucleotides line up with TRBD2. V was clipped by 1 base and J by 4 bases; unmatched bases: 13. Germline CDR1 SGHKS, CDR2 YYEKEE (reference sequence). There are 17 residues in the CDR3.

V gene TRBV30 combines with J gene TRBJ1-2, with D unresolved. Trimming shortened V by 0 bases and J by 6 bases, and 17 bases separated the two germline ends. This CDR3 contains 15 residues. CDR1 and CDR2 (germline): GTSNPN, SVGIG (reference sequence). As DNA, the CDR3 is TGTGCCTGGAGTGTACCGCAGGCCCCGAGAAATGGCTACACCTTC. Protein product: CAWSVPQAPRNGYTF.

Here the CDR3 DNA reads TGTGCCAGCAGCTTTCTCGGGAGTGGCAATGAGCAGTTCTTC. It is translated as CASSFLGSGNEQFF. This chain links TRBV7-2 with TRBJ2-1, with D possibly matching TRBD2 (6 bases). This CDR3 is 14 amino acids long. V was shortened by 3 bases and J by 6 bases, with 12 bases between the two germline ends. Germline V CDR1 and CDR2: SGHTA, FQGNSA.

J is TRBJ1-1 and V is TRBV28, with D hard to call. Trimming removed 4 bases from V and 4 bases from J, with 10 bases in between. Looked up from germline, CDR1 is MDHEN and CDR2 is SYDVKM. The CDR3 is 13 residues long. The CDR3 nucleotides read TGTGCCAGCAGTTCCTCCGGCAGCACTGAAGCTTTCTTT. Its protein is CASSSSGSTEAFF.

The CDR3 loop reads CASSFFGTGNTEAFF. The CDR3 nucleotides are TGTGCCAGCAGCTTCTTCGGGACGGGGAACACTGAAGCTTTCTTT. The chain recombines TRBV11-2 with TRBJ1-1; a weak D match, TRBD1 (5 bases). The CDR3 runs 15 residues. Germline CDR1 is SGHAT and CDR2 is FQNNGV. Trimming cost V 3 bases and J 1 base, with 12 bases left between them.